This T cell receptor (beta chain) was captured by sequencing in a study of T cell responses to AZD1222 COVID-19 vaccine (dated by TCRdb to about 2021). For the wider study: A total of approximately 240 trial participants underwent TCR sequencing, of whom about 210 received two doses of AZD1222 and about 25 received two doses of the MenACWY control vaccine. Trial participants were enrolled by age into 18-55, 56-69 and 70-plus year subgroups, with 148, 28 and 57 TCR-sequenced participants respectively.

Paper-wide results and their limitations: No day 14 peak-response samples were available, so repertoires were characterized only after the peak T cell response. In the small 56-69-year group, the increase in depth fell short of significance, most likely because of low power. A significant rise in spike-specific TCR breadth and depth was observed after two AZD1222 doses relative to day 0 and relative to MenACWY recipients. Most participants were white British and females outnumbered males, and the authors suggested that clonal diversity may have been underestimated. CD4 TCRs associated with the vaccine covered the entire spike protein, and the dominant responses were in regions 160-218 and 743-854. Conclusions about previously exposed vaccinees are limited because only six or seven AZD1222 recipients were SARS-CoV-2 seropositive at baseline. Epitopes outside the regions mutated in the B.1.351 and B.1.1.7 variants were reportedly recognized by nearly half of the unique spike-specific TCRs.

The CDR3 regions of human TCRbeta chains were analyzed by immunosequencing. Per the original workflow: TCRs in the repertoires were matched against a reference library of SARS-CoV-2-specific TCRs that had been generated with the MIRA antigen-specificity platform. Breadth was defined as the fraction of unique TCRs that were SARS-CoV-2-associated, and depth was defined as the fraction of total T cells that were SARS-CoV-2-associated. Using the MIRA data, each spike-specific TCR was assigned both to the spike region to which the TCR was reactive and to a CD4 or CD8 class. Log10-transformed breadth and depth values were compared by one-way ANOVA with Sidak's multiple comparisons tests. TCRdb took this table from immuneACCESS and kept in-frame rearrangements with V and J called. Such tables lack part of the clones; where checked against another copy, unresolved V genes explain under half of the gap, and the rest is unexplained. V and J calls and clone size come straight from that table; D and trimming were deduced from the DNA. The sample table lists 100,000 to 150,000 clones, roughly 91% of them with a count of one. The ten largest account for about 4.4% of the sample.

Regarding this clone: Its antigen remains unidentified. Base qualities are missing; no much larger clone stands one base away.

Interpreted using the paper, the time point label stands for: baseline before first vaccination. This specimen's treatment or condition label, per the study, means: meningococcal conjugate vaccine given as trial control. The vaccinee samples were drawn from two UK trials, COV001 and COV002, one of which was a single-blind randomized controlled phase 2/3 trial testing AZD1222 (ChAdOx1 nCoV-19) in healthy adults. Trial participant PBMC samples were collected at day 0 and day 28 after the second dose for TCRbeta chain sequencing. Sequenced material: peripheral blood, taken on day 0 of MenACWY control vaccination. The TCR originated in an adult in good health.

In nucleotide form, the sequence is TGTGCCAGCAGCTTGGCGCCAGGCTATAACACTGAAGCTTTCTTT. It translates to CASSLAPGYNTEAFF. The V and J genes are TRBV5-5 and TRBJ1-1; the D segment cannot be called with confidence. The trim is 0 bases for V and 2 bases for J, with a gap of 11 bases between the germline ends. CDR1 is given as SGHKS and CDR2 as YYEKEE, both from the germline V gene (reference sequence). The CDR3 numbers 15 residues from cysteine through phenylalanine. Left in the record is the CDR3 DNA by itself, 45 bases read in frame from the first base. Beyond the CDR3, the reference TRBV5-5 and TRBJ1-1 genes provide the residues; the full variable domain reads: DAGVTQSPTHLIKTRGQQVTLRCSPISGHKSVSWYQQVLGQGPQFIFQYYEKEERGRGNFPDRFSARQFPNYSSELNVNALLLGDSALYLCASSLAPGYNTEAFFGQGTRLTVV.